This section outlines one T cell receptor beta chain sequence together with its context. Its antigen has not been determined. No much larger clonotype is one base removed from it; base qualities were not supplied. This specimen belongs to a study of T cell changes during pregnancy in multiple sclerosis (dated by TCRdb to the late 2010s). Context from the whole study: Changes in the T cell repertoire over the course of pregnancy were examined in this study in women with multiple sclerosis.

The CDR3 covers 15 residues, taking in both the cysteine and the phenylalanine. Only the CDR3 DNA stays, 45 bases, in frame from base 1. Based on the germline V gene, the CDR1 and CDR2 sequences are SGHTA and FQGNSA. V lost 3 bases and J lost 6 bases, and the count of bases not matched to a germline gene is 2. To prepare the library, the immunoSEQ multiplex PCR assay was applied. TCRdb obtained this table from immuneACCESS and retained in-frame rearrangements with V and J assigned. These tables miss some clones; where compared with another copy, unresolved V genes account for less than half of the shortfall, and the remainder is unexplained. This sample gives approximately 51,000 clones in total; roughly 90% of them show up just once. In total, the top ten clones hold around 0.56% of the sample.

Sequenced here: CD4+ T cells from peripheral blood mononuclear cells, sampled after pregnancy. The receptor was derived from a female donor with multiple sclerosis, enrolled in a pregnancy study. This chain is built from TRBV7-2 and TRBJ2-1; 13 bases in between match TRBD2. Here the CDR3 is given as CASSLGLAGSNEQFF. The sequenced DNA: TGTGCCAGCAGCTTGGGACTAGCGGGGTCCAATGAGCAGTTCTTC.